This entry concerns a single T cell receptor (beta chain). Its antigen is unknown. This sample was taken from a study of shared clonotypes between healthy human individuals. Regarding the study as a whole: Among non-shared clonotypes, generation probabilities were lower than among those shared by all four donors. Incompleteness in sorted-subset sequencing, despite large depth, was shown by rarefaction.

V lost 3 bases to trimming and J lost 2 bases, with 17 bases between them. Germline CDR1 MNHEY, CDR2 SVGAGI. The length of the CDR3 is 16 residues. Genomic DNA of each subset was evenly split across several immunoSEQ plates. Profiled with immunoSEQ multiplex PCR; TCRdb holds only in-frame clones, not every one. The sample holds just over 2,000,000 clones, about 95% seen once. CD45RO-negative CD8 cells positively selected for CCR7 made up the naive population, which excluded terminally differentiated effector memory CD45RA+ cells. Sequencing was done on a sample of naive CD8+ T cells sorted from blood. J is TRBJ2-7 and V is TRBV6-5, with a possible D match to TRBD2 (6 bases). The sequence was obtained from a young man in good health. CDR3 sequence (DNA): TGTGCCAGCAGTTATTCCGTGGAGGGTATAACCTACGAGCAGTACTTC. Amino acids: CASSYSVEGITYEQYF.